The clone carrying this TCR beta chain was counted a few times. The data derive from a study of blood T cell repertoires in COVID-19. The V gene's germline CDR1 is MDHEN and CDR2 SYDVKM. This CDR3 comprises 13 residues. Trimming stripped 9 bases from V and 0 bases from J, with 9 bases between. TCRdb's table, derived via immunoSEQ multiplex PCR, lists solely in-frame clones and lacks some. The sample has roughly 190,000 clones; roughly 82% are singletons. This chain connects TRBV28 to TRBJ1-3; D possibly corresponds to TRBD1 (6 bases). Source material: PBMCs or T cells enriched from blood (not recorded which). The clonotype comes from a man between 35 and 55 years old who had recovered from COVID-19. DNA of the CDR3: TGTGCCAGTGGGGACACCTCTGGAAACACCATATATTTT. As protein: CASGDTSGNTIYF.